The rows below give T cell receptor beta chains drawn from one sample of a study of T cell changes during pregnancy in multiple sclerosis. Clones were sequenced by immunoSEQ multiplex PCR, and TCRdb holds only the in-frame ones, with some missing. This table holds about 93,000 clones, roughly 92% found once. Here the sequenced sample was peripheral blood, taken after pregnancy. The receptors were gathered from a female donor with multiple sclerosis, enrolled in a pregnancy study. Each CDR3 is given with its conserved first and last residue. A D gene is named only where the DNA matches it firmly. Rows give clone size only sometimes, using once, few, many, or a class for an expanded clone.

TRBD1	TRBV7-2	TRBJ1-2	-	CASSPARGQSYGYTF	TGTGCCAGCAGCCCTGCCAGGGGGCAGAGCTATGGCTACACCTTC
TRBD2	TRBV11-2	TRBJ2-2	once	CASSKGLAGPPNTGELFF	TGTGCCAGCAGCAAGGGACTAGCGGGGCCTCCGAACACCGGGGAGCTGTTTTTT
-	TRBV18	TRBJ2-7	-	CASSPTAQGTYEQYF	TGTGCCAGCTCACCCACGGCACAGGGTACCTACGAGCAGTACTTC
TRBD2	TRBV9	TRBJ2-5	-	CASSVSSGTQYF	TGTGCCAGCAGCGTGTCTAGCGGGACCCAGTACTTC
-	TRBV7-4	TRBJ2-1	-	CASSLRTALGSYNEQFF	TGTGCCAGCAGCTTAAGAACAGCCCTGGGCTCCTACAATGAGCAGTTCTTC
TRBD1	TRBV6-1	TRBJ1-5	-	CASSDNRGRGSNQPQHF	TGTGCCAGCAGTGATAACAGGGGGAGAGGAAGCAATCAGCCCCAGCATTTT
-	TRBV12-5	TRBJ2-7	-	CASGLRVSGTGSYEQYF	TGTGCTAGTGGTCTCCGGGTATCCGGGACTGGGTCCTACGAGCAGTACTTC
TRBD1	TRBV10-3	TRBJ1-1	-	CAIRDEGAGTEAFF	TGTGCCATCAGGGACGAGGGGGCCGGGACTGAAGCTTTCTTT
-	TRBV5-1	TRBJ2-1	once	CASSLGQGGPTGQFF	TGCGCCAGCAGCTTGGGGCAGGGCGGTCCCACGGGGCAGTTCTTC
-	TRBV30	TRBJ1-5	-	CAWRGGGPQHF	TGTGCCTGGAGGGGCGGAGGGCCCCAGCATTTT
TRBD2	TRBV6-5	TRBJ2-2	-	CASSYGTSVITGELFF	TGTGCCAGCAGTTACGGTACTAGCGTGATCACCGGGGAGCTGTTTTTT
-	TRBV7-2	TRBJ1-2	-	CASSLRKGGDYGYTF	TGTGCCAGCAGCTTACGAAAAGGGGGGGACTATGGCTACACCTTC
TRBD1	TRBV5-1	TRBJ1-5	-	CASSLDRGNQPQHF	TGCGCCAGCAGCTTAGACAGGGGAAATCAGCCCCAGCATTTT
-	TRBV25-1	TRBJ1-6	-	CASSRREGNSPLHF	TGTGCCAGCAGTAGGCGCGAGGGTAATTCACCCCTCCACTTT
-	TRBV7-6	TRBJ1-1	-	CASSGTIDTEAFF	TGTGCCAGCTCTGGCACGATCGACACTGAAGCTTTCTTT
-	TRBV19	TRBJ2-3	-	CASRTGVGLADTQYF	TGTGCCAGTAGGACGGGGGTCGGCCTGGCAGATACGCAGTATTTT